This TCR beta chain was documented in a study of T cells in Graves' hyperthyroidism and ophthalmopathy. V dropped 4 bases and J dropped 0 bases, with 17 bases sitting between them. The CDR3 contains 17 residues. Findings of the study overall: Most thyroid clonotypes expanded above 0.001 were also detected in blood.

This clonotype was detected ten times or more. Its antigen is as yet unknown. TCR beta CDR3 regions were amplified from RNA. HTBI primers were employed in a first-round RT-PCR of the TCR CDR3. TCRdb reprocessed the multiplex PCR reads with MiXCR, giving one entry per CDR3 protein. The profile shows about 560,000 distinct CDR3 sequences, 16% of them singletons. This TCR was sampled from a woman aged 18-29 years with Graves' hyperthyroidism. The chain combines TRBV12-3 or TRBV12-4 with TRBJ2-3; possibly TRBD2 for D (7 bases). Sequencing used blood. The DNA for the CDR3 is TGTGCCAGCAGTTCCCCCCGACGGGGGGCCAGCACAGATACGCAGTATTTT. It is translated as CASSSPRRGASTDTQYF.